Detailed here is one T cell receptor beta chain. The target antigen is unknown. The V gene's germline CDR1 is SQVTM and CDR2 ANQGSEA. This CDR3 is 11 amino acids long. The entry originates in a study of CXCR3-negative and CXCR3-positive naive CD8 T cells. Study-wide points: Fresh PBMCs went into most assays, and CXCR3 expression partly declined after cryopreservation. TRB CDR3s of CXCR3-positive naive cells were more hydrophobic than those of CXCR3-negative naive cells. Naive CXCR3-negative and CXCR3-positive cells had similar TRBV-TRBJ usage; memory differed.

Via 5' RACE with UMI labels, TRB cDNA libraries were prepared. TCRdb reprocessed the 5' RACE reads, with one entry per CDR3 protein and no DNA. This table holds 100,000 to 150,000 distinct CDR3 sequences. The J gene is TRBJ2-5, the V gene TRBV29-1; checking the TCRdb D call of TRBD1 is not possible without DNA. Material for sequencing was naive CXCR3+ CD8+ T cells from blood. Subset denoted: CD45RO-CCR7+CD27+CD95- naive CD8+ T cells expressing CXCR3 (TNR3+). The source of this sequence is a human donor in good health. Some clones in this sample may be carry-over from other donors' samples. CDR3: CSVERGETQYF. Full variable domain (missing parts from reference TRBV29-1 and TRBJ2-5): SAVISQKPSRDICQRGTSLTIQCQVDSQVTMMFWYRQQPGQSLTLIATANQGSEATYESGFVIDKFPISRPNLTFSTLTVSNMSPEDSSIYLCSVERGETQYFGPGTRLLVL.